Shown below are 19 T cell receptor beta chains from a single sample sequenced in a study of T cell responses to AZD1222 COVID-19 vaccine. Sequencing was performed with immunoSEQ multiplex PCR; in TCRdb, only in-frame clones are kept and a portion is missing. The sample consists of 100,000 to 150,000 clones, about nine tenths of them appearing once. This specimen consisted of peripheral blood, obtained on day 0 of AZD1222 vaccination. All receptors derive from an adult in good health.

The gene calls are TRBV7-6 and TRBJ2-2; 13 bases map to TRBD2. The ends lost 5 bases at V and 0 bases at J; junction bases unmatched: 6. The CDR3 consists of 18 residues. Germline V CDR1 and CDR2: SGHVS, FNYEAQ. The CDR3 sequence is CASSPRTSGGTNTGELFF. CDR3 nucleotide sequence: TGTGCCAGCAGCCCTCGGACTAGCGGGGGCACGAACACCGGGGAGCTGTTTTTT.

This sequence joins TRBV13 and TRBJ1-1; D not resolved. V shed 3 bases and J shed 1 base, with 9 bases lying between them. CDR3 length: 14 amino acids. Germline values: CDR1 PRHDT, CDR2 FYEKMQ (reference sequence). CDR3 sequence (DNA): TGTGCCAGCAGCTTTATAGGTCCGAACACTGAAGCTTTCTTT. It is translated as CASSFIGPNTEAFF.

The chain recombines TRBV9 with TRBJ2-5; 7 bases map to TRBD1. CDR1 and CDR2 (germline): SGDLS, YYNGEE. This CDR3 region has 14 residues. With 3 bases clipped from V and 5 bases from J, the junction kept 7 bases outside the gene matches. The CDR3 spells CASSGTGVQETQYF. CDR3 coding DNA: TGTGCCAGCAGCGGAACAGGGGTTCAGGAGACCCAGTACTTC.

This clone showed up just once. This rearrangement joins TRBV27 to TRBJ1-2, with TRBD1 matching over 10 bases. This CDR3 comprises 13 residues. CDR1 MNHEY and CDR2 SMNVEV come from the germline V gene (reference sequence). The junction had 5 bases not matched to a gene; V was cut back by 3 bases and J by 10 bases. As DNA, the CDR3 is TGTGCCAGCAGTTTCCGGGACAGGGGCACCTACACCTTC. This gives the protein CASSFRDRGTYTF.

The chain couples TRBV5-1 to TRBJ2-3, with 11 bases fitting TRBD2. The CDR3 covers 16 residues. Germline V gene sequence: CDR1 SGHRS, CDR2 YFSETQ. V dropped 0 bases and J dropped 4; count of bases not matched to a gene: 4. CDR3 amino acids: CASSLEASGRPDTQYF. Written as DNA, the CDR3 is TGCGCCAGCAGCTTGGAGGCTAGCGGGAGGCCAGATACGCAGTATTTT.

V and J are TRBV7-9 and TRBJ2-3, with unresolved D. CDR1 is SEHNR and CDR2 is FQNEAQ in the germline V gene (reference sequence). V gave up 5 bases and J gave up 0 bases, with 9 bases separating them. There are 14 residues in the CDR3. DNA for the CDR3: TGTGCCAGCAGCCTTGCCCAGAGCACAGATACGCAGTATTTT. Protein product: CASSLAQSTDTQYF.

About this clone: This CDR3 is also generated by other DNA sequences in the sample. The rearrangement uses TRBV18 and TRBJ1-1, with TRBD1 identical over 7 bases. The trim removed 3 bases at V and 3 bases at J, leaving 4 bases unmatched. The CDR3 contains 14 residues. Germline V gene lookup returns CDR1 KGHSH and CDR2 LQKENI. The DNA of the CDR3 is TGTGCCAGCTCACCCCAGGGGGGCGACACTGAAGCTTTCTTT. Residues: CASSPQGGDTEAFF.

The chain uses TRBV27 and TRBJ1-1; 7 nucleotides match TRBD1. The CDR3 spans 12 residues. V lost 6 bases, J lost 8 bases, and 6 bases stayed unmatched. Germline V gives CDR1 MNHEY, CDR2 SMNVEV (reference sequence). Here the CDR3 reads CASSRQGREAFF. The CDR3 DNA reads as TGTGCCAGCAGCCGACAGGGCAGGGAAGCTTTCTTT.

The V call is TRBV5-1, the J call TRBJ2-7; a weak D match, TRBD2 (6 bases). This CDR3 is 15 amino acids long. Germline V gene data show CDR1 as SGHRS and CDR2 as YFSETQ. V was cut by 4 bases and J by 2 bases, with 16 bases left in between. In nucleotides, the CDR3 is TGCGCCAGCAGCCCGGTGGTAGCGGTAACCTACGAGCAGTACTTC. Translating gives CASSPVVAVTYEQYF.

CDR3 nucleotides: TGTGCCAGCAGTTCCCCCGGGGGGGCGCGACACGAGCAGTACTTC. This translates into CASSSPGGARHEQYF. The genes are TRBV28 and TRBJ2-7; 8 bases map to TRBD2. After removal of 4 bases from V and 5 bases from J, the junction contained 10 bases not matched to a gene. CDR1 is MDHEN and CDR2 is SYDVKM in the germline V gene. The CDR3 covers 15 residues.

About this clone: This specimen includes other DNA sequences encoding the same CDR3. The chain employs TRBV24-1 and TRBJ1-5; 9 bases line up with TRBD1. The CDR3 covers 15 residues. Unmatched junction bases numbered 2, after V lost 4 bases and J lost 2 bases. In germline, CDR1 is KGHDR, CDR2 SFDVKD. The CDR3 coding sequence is TGTGCCACCAGTGACCGGACAGGGGGCAATCAGCCCCAGCATTTT. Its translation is CATSDRTGGNQPQHF.

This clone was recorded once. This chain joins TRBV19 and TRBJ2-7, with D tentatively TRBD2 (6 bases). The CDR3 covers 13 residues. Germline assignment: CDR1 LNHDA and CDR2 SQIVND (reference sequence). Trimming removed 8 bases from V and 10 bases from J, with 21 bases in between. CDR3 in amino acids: CASQRGAGRPQYF. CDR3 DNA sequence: TGTGCCAGTCAACGCGGGGCAGGGAGGCCACAGTACTTC. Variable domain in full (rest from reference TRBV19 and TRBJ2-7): DGGITQSPKYLFRKEGQNVTLSCEQNLNHDAMYWYRQDPGQGLRLIYYSQIVNDFQKGDIAEGYSVSREKKESFPLTVTSAQKNPTAFYLCASQRGAGRPQYFGPGTRLTVT.

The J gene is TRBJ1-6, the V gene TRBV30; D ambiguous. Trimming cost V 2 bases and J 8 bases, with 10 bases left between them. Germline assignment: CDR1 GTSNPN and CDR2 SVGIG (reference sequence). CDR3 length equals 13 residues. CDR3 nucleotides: TGTGCCTGGAGTCCCCTCCGGGATTCACCCCTCCACTTT. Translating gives CAWSPLRDSPLHF.

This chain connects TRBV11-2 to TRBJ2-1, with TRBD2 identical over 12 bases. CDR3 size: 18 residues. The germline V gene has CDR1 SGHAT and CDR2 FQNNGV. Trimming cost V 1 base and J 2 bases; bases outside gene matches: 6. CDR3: CASSLGTSGVQTYNEQFF. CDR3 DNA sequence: TGTGCCAGCAGCTTAGGGACTAGCGGGGTACAGACCTACAATGAGCAGTTCTTC.

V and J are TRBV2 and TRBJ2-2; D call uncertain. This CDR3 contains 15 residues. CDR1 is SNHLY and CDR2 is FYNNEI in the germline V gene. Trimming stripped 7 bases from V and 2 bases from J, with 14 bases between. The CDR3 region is CASKFLVFNTGELFF. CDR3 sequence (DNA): TGTGCCAGCAAATTCCTGGTTTTCAACACCGGGGAGCTGTTTTTT.

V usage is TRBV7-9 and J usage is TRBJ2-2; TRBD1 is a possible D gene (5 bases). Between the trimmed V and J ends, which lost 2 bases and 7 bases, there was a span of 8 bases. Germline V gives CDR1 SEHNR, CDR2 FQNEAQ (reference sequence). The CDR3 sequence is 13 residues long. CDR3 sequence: CASSLPGYGELFF. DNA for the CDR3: TGTGCCAGCAGCTTACCAGGGTACGGGGAGCTGTTTTTT.

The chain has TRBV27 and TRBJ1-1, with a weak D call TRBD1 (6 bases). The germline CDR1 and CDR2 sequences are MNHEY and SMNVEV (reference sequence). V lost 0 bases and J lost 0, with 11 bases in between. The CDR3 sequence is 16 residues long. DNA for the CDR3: TGTGCCAGCAGTTTATCGCGGGGGACATTGAACACTGAAGCTTTCTTT. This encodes CASSLSRGTLNTEAFF.

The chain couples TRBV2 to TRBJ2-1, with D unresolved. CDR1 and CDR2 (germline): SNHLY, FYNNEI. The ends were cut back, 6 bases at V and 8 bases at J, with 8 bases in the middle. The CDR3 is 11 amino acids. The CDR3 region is CASSAHYEQFF. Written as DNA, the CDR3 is TGTGCCAGCAGCGCTCACTATGAGCAGTTCTTC.

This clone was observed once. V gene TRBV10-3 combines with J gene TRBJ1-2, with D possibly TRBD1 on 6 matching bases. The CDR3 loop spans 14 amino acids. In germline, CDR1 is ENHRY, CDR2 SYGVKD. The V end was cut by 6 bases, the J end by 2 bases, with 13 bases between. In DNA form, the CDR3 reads TGTGCCATCAGCTTTAGGGACACCAACTATGGCTACACCTTC. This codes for CAISFRDTNYGYTF.